These 24 T cell receptor beta chains were sequenced from one sample in a study of T cells in Graves' hyperthyroidism and ophthalmopathy. TCR beta CDR3 regions were amplified from RNA transcripts. The HTBI primer set served for first-round RT-PCR of the TCR CDR3. TCRdb re-called the multiplex PCR reads with MiXCR, one entry per CDR3 protein. The sample gives under 400,000 distinct CDR3 sequences, 15% to 19% of which show up once; around a quarter is in the top ten. Material: blood. All receptors derive from a woman between 18 and 30 years old with Graves' hyperthyroidism that later progressed to Graves' ophthalmopathy.

The J gene is TRBJ2-1, the V gene TRBV7-2; 7 bases are a match to TRBD2. The CDR3 contains 16 residues. Germline lookup yields CDR1 SGHTA and CDR2 FQGNSA. Trimming removed 0 bases from V and 5 bases from J; junction bases left unmatched: 7. This chain's CDR3 is CASSLAAGEIHNEQFF. The CDR3 coding sequence is TGTGCCAGCAGCTTAGCTGCGGGAGAAATCCACAATGAGCAGTTCTTC.

This clonotype showed up many times. The J gene is TRBJ1-3, the V gene TRBV5-1; D remains ambiguous. Trimming took 4 bases from V and 0 from J, leaving 5 bases between them. The germline gives CDR1 SGHRS, CDR2 YFSETQ. CDR3 length: 13 residues. CDR3 bases: TGCGCCAGCAGCCCTTCCTCTGGAAACACCATATATTTT. Its translation is CASSPSSGNTIYF.

The chain is built from TRBV10-3 and TRBJ2-7; a possible D gene is TRBD2 (5 bases). Germline values: CDR1 ENHRY, CDR2 SYGVKD. CDR3 length equals 16 residues. The germline V and J ends were trimmed by 0 bases and 7 bases, with 19 bases remaining between them. CDR3 coding DNA: TGTGCCATCAGTGAGTCGTGGCTAGCCCACTACAATGAGCAGTACTTC. It yields the protein CAISESWLAHYNEQYF.

Of note for this clonotype: A single base separates this from a much larger clone, so it may be a read error. The chain combines TRBV5-1 with TRBJ2-1; 7 nucleotides agree with TRBD1. The length of the CDR3 is 17 residues. Germline V gene sequence: CDR1 SGHRS, CDR2 YFSETQ. V was pared by 7 bases and J by 10 bases, with 23 bases of the junction left unmatched. The CDR3 protein is CASSYRGSLGISWEQFF. CDR3 nucleotide sequence: TGCGCCAGCTCTTACAGGGGCTCCTTAGGGATATCGTGGGAGCAGTTCTTC.

The chain carries TRBV28 and TRBJ1-1; D is unresolved. The CDR3 consists of 16 residues. Trimming cost V 2 bases and J 1 base, with 14 bases left between them. Germline CDR1 reads MDHEN; CDR2 reads SYDVKM. In nucleotides, the CDR3 is TGTGCCAGCAGTTTAGACCCCCGGGCCGGGAACACTGAAGCTTTCTTT. This gives the protein CASSLDPRAGNTEAFF. Supplemented by reference TRBV28 and TRBJ1-1, the full variable domain reads DVKVTQSSRYLVKRTGEKVFLECVQDMDHENMFWYRQDPGLGLRLIYFSYDVKMKEKGDIPEGYSVSREKKERFSLILESASTNQTSMYLCASSLDPRAGNTEAFFGQGTRLTVV.

This clonotype came up many times. The chain is built from TRBV27 and TRBJ1-1, with D possibly being TRBD1 (5 bases). Germline lookup yields CDR1 MNHEY and CDR2 SMNVEV (reference sequence). The CDR3 sequence is 13 residues long. The V and J ends lost 6 bases and 1 base respectively, with 9 bases between them. CDR3 in DNA: TGTGCCAGCAGCGGGGCGGGGAACACTGAAGCTTTCTTT. It encodes CASSGAGNTEAFF.

V gene TRBV4-3 combines with J gene TRBJ1-6; D is possibly TRBD1 (6 bases). The CDR3 has 19 amino acids. V shed 0 bases and J shed 0 bases, with 15 bases lying between them. CDR1 LGHNA and CDR2 YSLEER come from the germline V gene. The CDR3 here is CASSQEGEGESSYNSPLHF. As DNA, the CDR3 is TGCGCCAGCAGCCAAGAGGGGGAGGGGGAGAGCTCCTATAATTCACCCCTCCACTTT.

The chain recombines TRBV28 with TRBJ1-2, with D hard to call. The V and J ends lost 6 bases and 0 bases respectively, with 8 bases between them. Germline V gene lookup returns CDR1 MDHEN and CDR2 SYDVKM. CDR3 size: 13 residues. CDR3 sequence: CASRTDTNYGYTF. CDR3 in DNA: TGTGCCAGCAGAACCGATACTAACTATGGCTACACCTTC.

This clonotype was seen many times. The chain recombines TRBV18 with TRBJ1-2; D not resolved. Germline CDR1 and CDR2: KGHSH and LQKENI. V lost 3 bases and J lost 0, with 11 bases in between. This CDR3 region has 15 residues. CDR3 DNA sequence: TGTGCCAGCTCACCGACCGGGCTAGCTAACTATGGCTACACCTTC. It yields the protein CASSPTGLANYGYTF.

This clonotype appeared a few times. This chain links TRBV27 with TRBJ2-7; TRBD1 is a possible D gene (6 bases). The CDR3 runs 17 residues. CDR1 and CDR2 from the germline V gene are MNHEY and SMNVEV (reference sequence). The ends were cut back, 3 bases at V and 4 bases at J, with 22 bases in the middle. The CDR3 bases are TGTGCCAGCAGTTTCGATGCTAACAGGGCCCACCGTTACGAGCAGTACTTC. It encodes CASSFDANRAHRYEQYF.

This clonotype was counted many times. The chain links TRBV11-2 to TRBJ2-5, with D possibly TRBD1 on 6 matching bases. Looked up from germline, CDR1 is SGHAT and CDR2 is FQNNGV. V was pared by 5 bases and J by 6 bases, with 16 bases between. The CDR3 sequence is 14 residues long. The CDR3 loop is CASSLNRAGKTQYF. DNA for the CDR3: TGTGCCAGCAGCCTGAACAGGGCCGGGAAGACCCAGTACTTC.

This clonotype was seen many times. The rearrangement links TRBV28 to TRBJ1-5, with TRBD1 as a possible D gene (6 bases). From germline, CDR1 is MDHEN and CDR2 SYDVKM. Trimming took off 7 bases at V and 1 base at J, with 17 bases between the two ends. This CDR3 is 16 amino acids long. This CDR3 is CASMTSQGVSNQPQHF. The DNA for the CDR3 is TGTGCCAGCATGACTTCACAGGGTGTGAGCAATCAGCCCCAGCATTTT.

Many counts were recorded for this clonotype. V usage is TRBV6-1 and J usage is TRBJ2-3, with D perhaps TRBD1 or TRBD2 (5 bases each). There are 14 residues in the CDR3. V was cut by 1 base and J by 4 bases, with 9 bases left in between. CDR1 MNHNS and CDR2 SASEGT come from the germline V gene. CDR3 coding DNA: TGTGCCAGCAGTGAAGGGGACGGTGCAGATACGCAGTATTTT. Protein sequence: CASSEGDGADTQYF.

This clonotype was seen more than once but under ten times. One end of the junction varies from germline; a read error may be responsible. V usage is TRBV6-1 and J usage is TRBJ1-5, with 7 bases identical to TRBD1. Germline lookup yields CDR1 MNHNS and CDR2 SASEGT. The CDR3 consists of 14 residues. CDR3 DNA sequence: TGTGCCGGCAGTGAAGAACAGGGGCATCAGCCCCAGCATTTT. Protein product: CAGSEEQGHQPQHF.

Regarding this clonotype: A much more abundant neighbour one base away suggests this may be a read error. V is TRBV10-3 and J is TRBJ2-1; 7 bases align to TRBD2. Germline V gene sequence: CDR1 ENHRY, CDR2 SYGVKD. This CDR3 region has 14 residues. V shed 0 bases and J 6 bases; nucleotides not matched to a gene: 2. CDR3 region: CAISESPSGNEQFF. DNA for the CDR3: TGTGCCATCAGTGAGTCCCCTAGCGGCAATGAGCAGTTCTTC.

CDR3: CASSGQSGSADTQYF. Written as DNA, the CDR3 is TGTGCCAGCAGTGGACAGAGCGGGAGTGCAGATACGCAGTATTTT. This sequence joins TRBV6-1 and TRBJ2-3; 8 bases agree with TRBD2. Germline V lookup: CDR1 MNHNS, CDR2 SASEGT. The CDR3 contains 15 residues. Trimming removed 4 bases from V and 4 bases from J; junction bases left unmatched: 7.

Only a few counts were recorded for this clonotype. This chain connects TRBV28 to TRBJ1-5; TRBD1 matches 7 bases. Germline-derived CDR1 and CDR2 are MDHEN and SYDVKM. The V and J ends lost 6 bases and 0 bases, in that order; junction bases with no gene match: 2. The CDR3 runs to 14 residues. The CDR3: CASRPGGSNQPQHF. DNA for the CDR3: TGTGCCAGCAGACCAGGGGGTAGCAATCAGCCCCAGCATTTT.

The V gene is TRBV20-1, the J gene TRBJ2-5; 8 bases match TRBD1. V lost 2 bases to trimming and J lost 4 bases; unmatched junction nucleotides: 9. The CDR3 runs 15 residues. Germline V lookup: CDR1 DFQATT, CDR2 SNEGSKA (reference sequence). CDR3 in DNA: TGCAGTGCTAGAACCGGCAGGGGGCTTGTAGAGACCCAGTACTTC. Amino acid sequence: CSARTGRGLVETQYF.

As for this clonotype: Being one base from a much bigger clone, this may be a read error. Lacking the conserved final phenylalanine or tryptophan, this CDR3 likely reflects a read error. The V and J genes are TRBV10-2 and TRBJ1-1, with 11 positions matching TRBD1. Germline-derived CDR1 and CDR2 are WSHSY and SAAADI. V dropped 5 bases and J dropped 3; count of bases not matched to a gene: 5. CDR3 size: 15 residues. The CDR3 DNA is TGCGCCAGCAGTTGGACAGGGGGCGCGGACACTGAAGCTTTCTCT. The encoded protein is CASSWTGGADTEAFS.

The chain couples TRBV14 to TRBJ1-2, with D hard to call. Germline V CDR1 and CDR2: SGHDN, FVKESK. There are 13 residues in the CDR3. V lost 2 bases, J lost 4 bases, and 8 bases lay in between. CDR3 nucleotide sequence: TGTGCCAGCAGCCAATTCGTAAGCTATGGCTACACCTTC. Encoded protein: CASSQFVSYGYTF. The full variable domain, in which reference TRBV14 and TRBJ1-2 provide the parts outside the CDR3, is EAGVTQFPSHSVIEKGQTVTLRCDPISGHDNLYWYRRVMGKEIKFLLHFVKESKQDESGMPNNRFLAERTGGTYSTLKVQPAELEDSGVYFCASSQFVSYGYTFGSGTRLTVV.

In this sample, this clonotype turned up many times. The V gene is TRBV28, the J gene TRBJ2-7; D is unresolved. The CDR3 is 14 amino acids. Germline V CDR1 and CDR2: MDHEN, SYDVKM. Trimming took 5 bases from V and 0 from J, leaving 11 bases between them. CDR3 residues: CASSPTVSSYEQYF. CDR3 nucleotides: TGTGCCAGCAGTCCGACGGTATCCTCCTACGAGCAGTACTTC.

The genes are TRBV20-1 and TRBJ2-3; D gene ambiguous. V shed 3 bases and J shed 1 base, with 11 bases lying between them. The CDR3 sequence is 14 residues long. From germline, CDR1 is DFQATT and CDR2 SNEGSKA (reference sequence). The CDR3, as DNA: TGCAGTGCTAGTAGTTCGGCGCGCACAGATACGCAGTATTTT. This codes for CSASSSARTDTQYF.

This clonotype was picked up many times. This rearrangement joins TRBV28 to TRBJ2-7; the D is unclear. Trimming removed 3 bases at V and 3 bases at J, with 12 bases between. This CDR3 is 14 amino acids long. The germline gives CDR1 MDHEN, CDR2 SYDVKM. The CDR3 DNA reads TGTGCCAGCAGTTTTTCAGTTTCCGACTACGAGCAGTACTTC. Protein product: CASSFSVSDYEQYF.

Ten or more counts support this clonotype. The genes are TRBV27 and TRBJ2-7; the match to TRBD1 covers 12 bases. The CDR3 sequence is 15 residues long. J was trimmed by 5 bases and V by 5 bases; bases with no gene match: 7. CDR1 is MNHEY and CDR2 is SMNVEV in the germline V gene (reference sequence). The CDR3 loop is CASSKPGQGAHEQYF. The CDR3 DNA follows: TGTGCCAGCAGTAAACCGGGACAGGGGGCCCACGAGCAGTACTTC.